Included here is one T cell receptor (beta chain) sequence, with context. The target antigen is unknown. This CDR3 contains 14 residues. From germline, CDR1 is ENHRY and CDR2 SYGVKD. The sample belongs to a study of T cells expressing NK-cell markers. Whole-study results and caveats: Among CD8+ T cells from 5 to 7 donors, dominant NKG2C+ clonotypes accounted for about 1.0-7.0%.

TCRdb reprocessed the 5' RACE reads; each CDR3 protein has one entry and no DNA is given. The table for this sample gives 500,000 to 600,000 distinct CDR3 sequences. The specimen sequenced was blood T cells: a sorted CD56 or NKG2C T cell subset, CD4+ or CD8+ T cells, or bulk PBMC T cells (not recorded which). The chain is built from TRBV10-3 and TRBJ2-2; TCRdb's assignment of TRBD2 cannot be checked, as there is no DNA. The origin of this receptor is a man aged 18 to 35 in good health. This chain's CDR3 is CATTGTSMTGELFF.